Sequencing of this T cell receptor beta chain was carried out in a study of early T cells in non-severe SARS-CoV-2 infection. This clonotype showed up many times. TCRdb independently ran MiXCR on the 5' RACE reads; one entry per CDR3 protein. The repertoire has fewer than 40,000 distinct CDR3 sequences, approximately 6.1% of them found once; the top ten carry roughly 4.5%. Germline-derived CDR1 and CDR2 are MRHNA and SNTAGT. The CDR3 has 13 residues. The V end was cut by 8 bases, the J end by 1 base, with 11 bases between. J is TRBJ1-1 and V is TRBV6-4; D may be TRBD1 (5 bases). The clonotype comes from an adult who was a healthcare worker with PCR-confirmed SARS-CoV-2 infection or an uninfected control (not recorded which). Material for sequencing was whole blood. CDR3 amino acids: CASARQTNTEAFF. CDR3 DNA sequence: TGTGCCAGCGCACGACAGACGAACACTGAAGCTTTCTTT.